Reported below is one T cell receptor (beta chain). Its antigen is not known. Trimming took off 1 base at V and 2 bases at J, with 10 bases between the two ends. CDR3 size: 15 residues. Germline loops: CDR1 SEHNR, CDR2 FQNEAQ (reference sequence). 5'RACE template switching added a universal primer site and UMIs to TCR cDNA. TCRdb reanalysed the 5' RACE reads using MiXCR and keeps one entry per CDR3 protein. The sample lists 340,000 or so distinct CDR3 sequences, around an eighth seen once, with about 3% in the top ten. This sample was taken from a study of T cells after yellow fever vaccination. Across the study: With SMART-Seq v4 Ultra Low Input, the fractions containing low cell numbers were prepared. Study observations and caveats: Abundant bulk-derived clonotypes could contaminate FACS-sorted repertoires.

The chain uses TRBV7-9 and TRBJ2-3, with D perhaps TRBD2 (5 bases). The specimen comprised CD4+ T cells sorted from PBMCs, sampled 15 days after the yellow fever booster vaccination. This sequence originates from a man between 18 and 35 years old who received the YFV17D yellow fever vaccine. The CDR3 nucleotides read TGTGCCAGCAGCTTAGGGAGGACCATCACAGATACGCAGTATTTT. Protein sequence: CASSLGRTITDTQYF.